This TCR beta chain was sequenced during a study of T-cell memory formation after mild COVID-19. Study summary: Largely donor-specific sequence clusters came from a couple of donors.

This clonotype was seen a handful of times. TCRdb ran MiXCR on the 5' RACE reads and lists one entry per CDR3 protein. The sample shows almost 250,000 distinct CDR3 sequences, 15% of them seen only once. Sequencing was done on a sample of PBMCs or a T cell subset sorted from them (not recorded which). The sequence was collected from an adult woman who had mild COVID-19 (a few samples of this study predate the infection). Cell type and time point are not known.

In DNA form, the CDR3 reads TGTGCCAGCAGCCCTTCCTATGCGGATACGCAGTATTTT. The encoded protein is CASSPSYADTQYF. The chain combines TRBV11-2 with TRBJ2-3, with unresolved D. The germline V gene has CDR1 SGHAT and CDR2 FQNNGV. This CDR3 is built from 13 residues. The germline V and J ends were trimmed by 5 bases and 6 bases, with 12 bases remaining between them. Based on the CDR3 plus reference TRBV11-2 and TRBJ2-3, the full variable domain is EAGVAQSPRYKIIEKRQSVAFWCNPISGHATLYWYQQILGQGPKLLIQFQNNGVVDDSQLPKDRFSAERLKGVDSTLKIQPAKLEDSAVYLCASSPSYADTQYFGPGTRLTVL.